This T cell receptor (beta chain) originates from a study of blood T cell repertoires in COVID-19. In the study overall: The analysed material was cDNA or gDNA that came from T cells, B-cell-depleted T cells, or PBMCs.

This clone was detected once. Sequencing was performed with immunoSEQ multiplex PCR; in TCRdb, only in-frame clones are kept and a portion is missing. The sample carries 140,000 to 150,000 clones, roughly 79% recorded once. V lost 4 bases to trimming and J lost 8 bases, with 11 bases between them. Germline V gives CDR1 SGHTA, CDR2 FQGNSA. This CDR3 has 13 amino acids. The chain is built from TRBV7-2 and TRBJ1-4; D is undetermined. Material: peripheral blood. This TCR came from a human donor in a cohort sampled during active COVID-19. The CDR3 coding sequence is TGTGCCAGCAGCTCCGGGAGTGAGGAAAAACTGTTTTTT. Translating it yields CASSSGSEEKLFF.